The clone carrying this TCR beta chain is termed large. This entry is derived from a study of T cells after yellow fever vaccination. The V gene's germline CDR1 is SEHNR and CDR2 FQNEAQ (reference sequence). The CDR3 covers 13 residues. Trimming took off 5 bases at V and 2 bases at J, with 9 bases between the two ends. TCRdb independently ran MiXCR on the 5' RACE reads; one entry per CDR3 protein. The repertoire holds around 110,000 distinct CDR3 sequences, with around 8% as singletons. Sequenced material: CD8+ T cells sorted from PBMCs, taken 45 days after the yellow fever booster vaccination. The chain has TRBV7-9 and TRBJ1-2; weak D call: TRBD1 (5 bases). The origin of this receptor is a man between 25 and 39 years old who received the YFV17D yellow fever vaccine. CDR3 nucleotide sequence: TGTGCCAGCAGCGGGGCCCTCAACTATGGCTACACCTTC. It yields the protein CASSGALNYGYTF.